This T cell receptor beta chain came from a study of blood T cell repertoires in COVID-19. Across the whole study: PBMCs, B-cell-depleted T cells, or T cells provided the cDNA or gDNA that made up the material.

This clone was detected only a few times. Assay: immunoSEQ multiplex PCR; the TCRdb copy retains only in-frame clones and omits some. The data show approximately 100,000 clones, 84% seen once. The specimen sequenced was peripheral blood. The receptor's source is a woman aged 45-65 years with acute or convalescent COVID-19.

This CDR3 is CASSLVSADTQYF. The CDR3 DNA sequence: TGTGCCAGCAGCTTAGTAAGCGCAGATACGCAGTATTTT. V usage is TRBV7-9 and J usage is TRBJ2-3, with D uncertain. V was shortened by 1 base and J by 4 bases, with 6 bases between the two germline ends. The CDR3 loop spans 13 amino acids. Germline V gene lookup returns CDR1 SEHNR and CDR2 FQNEAQ (reference sequence).